This T cell receptor (beta chain) was documented in a study of T cells after yellow fever vaccination. Background on the study: SMART-Seq v4 Ultra Low Input prepared libraries from low-cell fractions.

Whole-study results and caveats: There was a small share of clonotypes that showed up in both the CD4 and CD8 compartments. Peak timing came faster in the weaker secondary response, day 5 versus 15.

This CDR3 comprises 13 residues. From germline, CDR1 is ENHRY and CDR2 SYGVKD. Trimming left V 7 bases short and J 2 bases short, with 11 bases between. They built TCR cDNA with 5'RACE template switching, a step that put in a universal primer site and UMIs. One entry per CDR3 protein, called by TCRdb with MiXCR from the 5' RACE reads. Among 150,000 or so distinct CDR3 sequences, about a tenth were seen once, and the ten largest hold 35% to 40%. In regard to this clonotype: Its antigen is as yet unknown.

The V call is TRBV10-3, the J call TRBJ1-2; no firm D call. Material: CD8+ T cells sorted from PBMCs, obtained 45 days after the yellow fever booster vaccination. The sequence was obtained from a man aged 18 to 29 who received the YFV17D yellow fever vaccine. CDR3: CAITGPTNYGYTF. CDR3 in DNA: TGTGCCATCACTGGACCGACGAACTATGGCTACACCTTC.